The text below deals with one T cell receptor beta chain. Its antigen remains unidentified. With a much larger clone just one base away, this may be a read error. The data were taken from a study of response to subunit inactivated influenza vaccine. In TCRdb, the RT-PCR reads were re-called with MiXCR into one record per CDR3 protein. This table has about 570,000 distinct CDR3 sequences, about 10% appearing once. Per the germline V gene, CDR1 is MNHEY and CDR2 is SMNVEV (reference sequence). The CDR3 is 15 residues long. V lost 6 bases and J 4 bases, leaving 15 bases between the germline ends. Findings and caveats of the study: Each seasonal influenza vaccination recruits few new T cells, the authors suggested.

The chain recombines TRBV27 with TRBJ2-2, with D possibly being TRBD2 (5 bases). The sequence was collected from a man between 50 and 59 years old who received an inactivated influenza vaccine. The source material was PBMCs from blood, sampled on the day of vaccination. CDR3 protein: CASRPQVEGTGELFF. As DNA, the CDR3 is TGTGCCAGCAGGCCCCAAGTCGAGGGCACCGGGGAGCTGTTTTTT.